The clone carrying this T cell receptor beta chain occurred many times. The data are from a study of low-dose radiotherapy and immunotherapy resistance in tumors. On the study more broadly: Intravenous administration to patients comprised nivolumab at 240 mg every two weeks and ipilimumab at 1 mg/kg every six weeks. Study patients were administered oral aspirin at 300 mg daily for four cycles from cycle 1 day 1.

V shed 3 bases and J shed 9 bases, with 12 bases lying between them. CDR3 length: 14 residues. In germline, CDR1 is MDHEN, CDR2 SYDVKM. Time point specified: after trial treatment. Treatment meaning: LDRT plus nivolumab, ipilimumab, low-dose cyclophosphamide and aspirin (RACIN trial). Eligible patients bore advanced solid tumors devoid of tumor-infiltrating lymphocytes. Gene-specific TRAV and TRBV primers were used for first-strand cDNA, covering alpha and beta chains. A constant-region primer paired with the V-primer adapter amplified TCRs over about 18 PCR cycles. TCRdb reanalysed the reads using MiXCR and keeps one entry per CDR3 protein. The data hold approximately 84,000 distinct CDR3 sequences, with over 15% observed a single time.

The sample in question was PBMCs, obtained after low-dose radiotherapy plus immunotherapy. V is TRBV28 and J is TRBJ1-6, with unresolved D. The clonotype was recovered from a male donor with prostate cancer. The CDR3 here is CASSLRAFISPLHF. DNA of the CDR3: TGTGCCAGCAGTTTGAGGGCATTTATTTCACCCCTCCACTTT. The full variable domain, in which reference TRBV28 and TRBJ1-6 provide the parts outside the CDR3, is DVKVTQSSRYLVKRTGEKVFLECVQDMDHENMFWYRQDPGLGLRLIYFSYDVKMKEKGDIPEGYSVSREKKERFSLILESASTNQTSMYLCASSLRAFISPLHFGNGTRLTVT.